These T cell receptor beta chains were read from a single sample in a study of beta chain features in type 1 diabetes. The data were produced by immunoSEQ multiplex PCR, yet TCRdb's version contains in-frame clones alone and is incomplete. Of 250,000 to 300,000 clones in the sample, roughly 25% were seen once. Material: naive CD4+ T cells from blood. All receptors come from a woman aged 30 to 39 with type 1 diabetes. CDR3s include the opening cysteine and the closing phenylalanine or tryptophan. Fields, in order: D gene, V gene, clone size, J gene, CDR3 protein, CDR3 DNA. A D gene is named only where the DNA matches it firmly. Expanded clones are given a class, and other clones once, few, many or no size at all.

TRBD2	TRBV4-1	NA	TRBJ2-1	CASRRTSGRENEQFF	TGCGCCAGCAGACGGACTAGCGGGAGGGAGAATGAGCAGTTCTTC
NA	TRBV28	few	TRBJ2-2	CASSREAGELFF	TGTGCCAGCAGCCGGGAAGCCGGGGAGCTGTTTTTT
TRBD1	TRBV30	few	TRBJ2-1	CATQRGNRGVDNEQFF	TGTGCAACCCAACGGGGGAACAGGGGGGTAGACAATGAGCAGTTCTTC
TRBD1	TRBV28	few	TRBJ2-1	CASSLPGQGGNEQFF	TGTGCCAGCAGTCTCCCGGGACAGGGGGGGAATGAGCAGTTCTTC
TRBD2	TRBV4-2	few	TRBJ2-3	CASSQDPRGRADTQYF	TGTGCCAGCAGCCAAGATCCACGGGGGAGGGCAGATACGCAGTATTTT
TRBD1	TRBV6-6	few	TRBJ2-1	CAITTGEGEQFF	TGTGCCATCACAACAGGGGAAGGTGAGCAGTTCTTC
NA	TRBV5-4	NA	TRBJ1-1	CASSKRGTSEAFF	TGTGCCAGCAGCAAACGCGGGACCTCTGAAGCTTTCTTT
NA	TRBV7-3	NA	TRBJ2-6	CASSLTLGGAGANVLTF	TGTGCCAGCAGCTTAACGTTAGGGGGGGCTGGGGCCAACGTCCTGACTTTC
TRBD1	TRBV4-1	NA	TRBJ2-7	CASSPRDRESYEQYF	TGCGCCAGCAGCCCGAGGGACAGGGAGTCCTACGAGCAGTACTTC
TRBD1	TRBV4-1	few	TRBJ1-5	CASSQDRGTGGRGNQPQHF	TGCGCCAGCAGCCAAGATCGGGGGACAGGGGGCCGGGGCAATCAGCCCCAGCATTTT
TRBD1	TRBV5-1	few	TRBJ1-2	CASSLGGQGKNYGYTF	TGCGCCAGCAGCTTGGGAGGACAGGGGAAGAACTATGGCTACACCTTC
NA	TRBV15	NA	TRBJ2-6	CATSRDRAGANVLTF	TGTGCCACCAGCAGAGACAGGGCCGGGGCCAACGTCCTGACTTTC
TRBD2	TRBV11-2	few	TRBJ2-1	CASSLPGLAPYNEQFF	TGTGCCAGCAGCTTACCGGGACTAGCGCCTTACAATGAGCAGTTCTTC
NA	TRBV7-3	NA	TRBJ2-3	CASSVRGTDTQYF	TGTGCCAGCAGCGTTAGAGGCACAGATACGCAGTATTTT
NA	TRBV10-3	NA	TRBJ2-1	CAISESGDEQFF	TGTGCCATCAGTGAGTCCGGAGATGAGCAGTTCTTC
TRBD2	TRBV7-9	NA	TRBJ2-1	CASSLGGGTTNEQFF	TGTGCCAGCAGCTTAGGTGGCGGGACTACCAATGAGCAGTTCTTC
NA	TRBV19	few	TRBJ2-7	CASRYRESYEQYF	TGTGCCAGTAGGTACAGGGAGTCCTACGAGCAGTACTTC
TRBD1	TRBV6-1	few	TRBJ1-2	CASRGTGYGYTF	TGTGCCAGCAGAGGGACAGGTTATGGCTACACCTTC
NA	TRBV28	NA	TRBJ1-1	CASSIPDYANTEAFF	TGTGCCAGCAGTATCCCAGACTATGCGAACACTGAAGCTTTCTTT
TRBD2	TRBV27	few	TRBJ2-1	CASSHRLAGVGDEQFF	TGTGCCAGCAGCCATCGACTAGCGGGAGTTGGGGATGAGCAGTTCTTC
NA	TRBV5-4	NA	TRBJ1-2	CASSFGEGYGYTF	TGTGCCAGCAGCTTCGGGGAGGGGTATGGCTACACCTTC
NA	TRBV11-2	NA	TRBJ2-7	CASSLVGQGGGYEQYF	TGTGCCAGCAGCTTAGTCGGGCAGGGTGGGGGGTACGAGCAGTACTTC
NA	TRBV29-1	NA	TRBJ2-4	CSAGGDSAKNIQYF	TGCAGCGCTGGAGGGGACAGTGCCAAAAACATTCAGTACTTC
TRBD1	TRBV25-1	few	TRBJ1-2	CASSALRQGTYGYTF	TGTGCCAGCAGTGCCTTACGACAGGGAACCTATGGCTACACCTTC
NA	TRBV7-9	few	TRBJ2-1	CASSDRSPLHHEQFF	TGTGCCAGCAGTGATAGGAGTCCCCTACACCATGAGCAGTTCTTC
NA	TRBV30	NA	TRBJ2-3	CAWSVGDTQYF	TGTGCCTGGAGTGTCGGAGATACGCAGTATTTT
TRBD1	TRBV11-3	few	TRBJ2-1	CASSPKGTGTYNEQFF	TGTGCCAGCAGTCCTAAAGGGACAGGGACCTACAATGAGCAGTTCTTC
NA	TRBV18	few	TRBJ1-1	CASSASENTEAFF	TGTGCCAGCTCAGCCTCAGAGAACACTGAAGCTTTCTTT
TRBD1	TRBV27	few	TRBJ1-1	CASSFTGGTEAFF	TGTGCCAGCAGTTTCACAGGGGGCACTGAAGCTTTCTTT
TRBD2	TRBV6-6	few	TRBJ2-7	CASSQLTSGRAEQYF	TGTGCCAGCAGTCAACTGACTAGCGGGAGGGCCGAGCAGTACTTC
NA	TRBV28	few	TRBJ1-4	CASTFRGKLFF	TGTGCCAGCACCTTTCGGGGGAAACTGTTTTTT
TRBD1	TRBV9	NA	TRBJ2-4	CASSVGGQGGNIQYF	TGTGCCAGCAGCGTAGGAGGACAGGGGGGAAACATTCAGTACTTC
TRBD1	TRBV5-1	few	TRBJ2-1	CASSFSGTEHNEQFF	TGCGCCAGCAGCTTCTCCGGGACAGAACACAATGAGCAGTTCTTC
NA	TRBV6-5	NA	TRBJ2-2	CASSSTTGELFF	TGTGCCAGCAGTTCCACCACAGGGGAGCTGTTTTTT
NA	TRBV29-1	few	TRBJ1-1	CSVAAGLRDTEAFF	TGCAGCGTTGCGGCAGGGTTAAGGGACACTGAAGCTTTCTTT